The 6 T cell receptor beta chains given below trace back to one sample, sequenced in a study of shared clonotypes between healthy human individuals. Assay: immunoSEQ multiplex PCR; the TCRdb copy retains only in-frame clones and omits some. The sample records some 1,600,000 clones, roughly 98% being singletons. The sequencing input was naive CD4+ T cells sorted from blood. The subset was: CD45RA+ positively selected. These receptors came from a man aged 30 to 45 in good health.

The chain joins TRBV14 to TRBJ2-2, with D unclear. V was cut by 4 bases and J by 5 bases, with 20 bases left in between. Germline V gene data show CDR1 as SGHDN and CDR2 as FVKESK. This CDR3 has 17 amino acids. CDR3: CASSPRWAGLRTGELFF. DNA for the CDR3: TGTGCCAGCAGCCCCCGCTGGGCAGGTCTAAGAACCGGGGAGCTGTTTTTT.

V gene TRBV5-1 combines with J gene TRBJ2-5, with a tentative D call TRBD2 (6 bases). The V gene lost 1 base and the J gene lost 5 bases, with 9 bases spanning the gap. This CDR3 has 13 amino acids. Germline values: CDR1 SGHRS, CDR2 YFSETQ. DNA of the CDR3: TGCGCCAGCAGCTTGCCGGGAGACGAGACCCAGTACTTC. Translation gives CASSLPGDETQYF.

The V gene is TRBV7-2, the J gene TRBJ2-1, with 8 positions matching TRBD1. Losses at the gene ends were 4 bases for V and 9 bases for J; bases not matched to a gene: 5. Germline lookup yields CDR1 SGHTA and CDR2 FQGNSA. CDR3 length: 13 residues. The chain's CDR3 is CASSSTQGVEQFF. The CDR3 DNA reads as TGTGCCAGCAGCTCAACACAGGGGGTTGAGCAGTTCTTC. Full variable domain (rest looked up from reference TRBV7-2 and TRBJ2-1): GAGVSQSPSNKVTEKGKDVELRCDPISGHTALYWYRQSLGQGLEFLIYFQGNSAPDKSGLPSDRFSAERTGGSVSTLTIQRTQQEDSAVYLCASSSTQGVEQFFGPGTRLTVL.

The chain employs TRBV27 and TRBJ1-4; 8 nucleotides match TRBD1. The CDR3 runs to 18 residues. Per the germline V gene, CDR1 is MNHEY and CDR2 is SMNVEV (reference sequence). V trimming: 8 bases; J trimming: 6 bases; junction bases outside the gene matches: 20. The CDR3 DNA follows: TGTGCCAGCGCTCCTACCCCGGGACAGGTAGGAATGGATGAAAAACTGTTTTTT. It is translated as CASAPTPGQVGMDEKLFF.

This clone was detected only a few times. The chain uses TRBV11-2 and TRBJ1-5; D is unresolved. V lost 4 bases, J lost 0 bases, and 4 bases lay in between. The CDR3 is 13 amino acids. Looked up from germline, CDR1 is SGHAT and CDR2 is FQNNGV. CDR3 protein: CASSSNSNQPQHF. The DNA for the CDR3 is TGTGCCAGCAGCTCCAATAGCAATCAGCCCCAGCATTTT.

The genes are TRBV15 and TRBJ2-7; 9 bases agree with TRBD2. CDR1 and CDR2 (germline): LNHNV, YYDKDF (reference sequence). Trimming at V came to 5 bases and at J to 9 bases, leaving 14 bases not matched to a gene. This CDR3 has 15 amino acids. The DNA of the CDR3 is TGTGCCACCAGCGCCGGGACTAGCAGTCCTACGGTGCAGTACTTC. Protein product: CATSAGTSSPTVQYF.